The 9 T cell receptor beta chains below come from one sample, sequenced in a study of T cells after yellow fever vaccination. TCRdb used MiXCR to reprocess the 5' RACE reads, holding one entry per CDR3 protein. The data show 450,000 to 550,000 distinct CDR3 sequences, roughly a fifth seen once. Sequencing was performed on PBMCs, taken 15 days after the yellow fever booster vaccination. All receptors derive from a man aged 25 to 45 who received the YFV17D yellow fever vaccine.

The CDR3 DNA follows: TGCAGTGCTCGACAGGGGATGAACACTGAAGCTTTCTTT. This sequence encodes CSARQGMNTEAFF. The chain uses TRBV20-1 and TRBJ1-1; 8 bases are shared with TRBD1. The CDR3 is made up of 13 amino acids. V shed 5 bases and J 0 bases; nucleotides not matched to a gene: 2. CDR1 is DFQATT, CDR2 SNEGSKA, per germline (reference sequence).

CDR3 region: CASSWTISYEQYF. The DNA for the CDR3 is TGTGCCAGCAGTTGGACGATCTCCTACGAGCAGTACTTC. The chain combines TRBV28 with TRBJ2-7; D not resolved. The germline V and J ends were trimmed by 4 bases and 0 bases, with 7 bases remaining between them. The germline gives CDR1 MDHEN, CDR2 SYDVKM. The CDR3 totals 13 residues.

At least ten counts were recorded for this clonotype. The rearrangement links TRBV7-2 to TRBJ2-1; D possibly uses TRBD1 or TRBD2 (5 bases each). The CDR3 runs to 14 residues. Germline V gene lookup returns CDR1 SGHTA and CDR2 FQGNSA. V dropped 7 bases and J dropped 6 bases, with 16 bases sitting between them. The CDR3: CASTWGSRSNEQFF. The CDR3 DNA reads as TGTGCCAGCACGTGGGGGAGTAGAAGCAATGAGCAGTTCTTC.

The J gene is TRBJ2-2, the V gene TRBV7-2, with D hard to call. The germline V gene encodes CDR1 SGHTA and CDR2 FQGNSA. The CDR3 is 14 amino acids. The V gene lost 10 bases and the J gene lost 1 base, with 13 bases spanning the gap. CDR3 region: CATLVLWNTGELFF. The CDR3 coding sequence is TGTGCCACCCTCGTCCTCTGGAACACCGGGGAGCTGTTTTTT.

This chain uses TRBV27 with TRBJ2-2, with D possibly TRBD1 on 6 matching bases. Germline V gene sequence: CDR1 MNHEY, CDR2 SMNVEV (reference sequence). CDR3 length: 18 amino acids. Trimming took 3 bases from V and 4 from J, leaving 21 bases between them. The DNA for the CDR3 is TGTGCCAGCAGTTTTTGGAACAGGGCGAGTTTTGGCACCGGGGAGCTGTTTTTT. Translation: CASSFWNRASFGTGELFF.

This clonotype was seen only a few times. This chain joins TRBV7-9 and TRBJ1-4, with D possibly being TRBD1 (6 bases). The CDR3 extends over 15 amino acids. Germline values: CDR1 SEHNR, CDR2 FQNEAQ (reference sequence). V lost 5 bases and J lost 5, with 15 bases in between. The CDR3 DNA reads TGTGCCAGCAGCGGAGGACAGAAACAAAATGAAAAACTGTTTTTT. Encoded protein: CASSGGQKQNEKLFF.

This clonotype has just a few counts. The chain uses TRBV7-2 and TRBJ2-7, with TRBD2 matching 7 bases. Germline CDR1 SGHTA, CDR2 FQGNSA. There are 14 residues in the CDR3. V was clipped by 6 bases and J by 4 bases; unmatched bases: 9. CDR3 DNA sequence: TGTGCCAGCAGTGATAGAGCGGGAAGGTACGAGCAGTACTTC. Its translation: CASSDRAGRYEQYF.

This clonotype was observed a handful of times. V and J are TRBV3-1 and TRBJ1-2; 9 bases match TRBD1. After removal of 5 bases from V and 6 bases from J, the junction contained 4 bases not matched to a gene. This CDR3 has 13 amino acids. CDR1 is LGHDT, CDR2 YNNKEL, per germline (reference sequence). CDR3 region: CASSFGTGNGYTF. CDR3 in DNA: TGTGCCAGCAGCTTCGGGACAGGGAATGGCTACACCTTC.

This clonotype was found a few times. This sequence joins TRBV28 and TRBJ2-7; D is ambiguous. V was cut by 5 bases and J by 6 bases, with 17 bases left in between. This CDR3 has 14 amino acids. Germline V gene lookup returns CDR1 MDHEN and CDR2 SYDVKM. The CDR3 region has the DNA TGTGCCAGCAGTCGTGATCCCTCGTTTCGCGAGCAGTACTTC. Encoded protein: CASSRDPSFREQYF.